This T cell receptor (beta chain) was identified during a study of blood T cells in healthy people across ages. For the second PCR, which ran for roughly 6 to 12 cycles, a sample-barcoded 5' primer and a J-beta primer mix were used. TCRdb re-called the 5' RACE reads with MiXCR, one entry per CDR3 protein. The data contain about 760,000 distinct CDR3 sequences, roughly three fifths of them seen just once; the ten biggest clones take up about a quarter. This clonotype was seen many times. There are 14 residues in the CDR3. V dropped 6 bases and J dropped 9; count of bases not matched to a gene: 5. Germline loops: CDR1 MNHEY, CDR2 SVGEGT.

This clonotype originated in a man aged 35 to 55 in good health. The gene calls are TRBV6-2 or TRBV6-3 and TRBJ2-1, with 13 bases identical to TRBD2. Sequencing used blood. The CDR3 sequence: CASRLAGGPSEQFF. In DNA form, the CDR3 reads TGTGCCAGCAGACTAGCGGGAGGGCCTAGTGAGCAGTTCTTC.